This TCR delta chain was sequenced in a study of γδ T cells in repeated Plasmodium falciparum infection. Study-level background: Samples were taken at baseline, before some infections, and 21 days after each.

Flow sorting of PBMC yielded separate Vgamma9/Vdelta2+ and Vdelta2-negative gammadelta T cell populations for bulk repertoire analysis. Notes on this clone: Translating this DNA gives a protein that differs at residue 9 from the TCRdb one, which belongs to a much larger clone; a read error is likely, and the protein shown is this translation. Other nucleotide sequences from this sample produce the same CDR3.

The V and J ends lost 0 bases and 4 bases respectively, with 26 bases between them. The CDR3 runs to 19 residues. The germline V gene has CDR1 GEAIGNYY and CDR2 EKD. TCRdb repeated clone calling on the multiplex PCR reads with CATT. The repertoire holds roughly 93,000 delta-chain clones, with more than 0.85% as singletons. The receptor's source is a pool of human donors (malaria-infected and uninfected, not separated). The chain carries TRDV2 and TRDJ1; perhaps TRDD3 as D (6 bases). The J gene was not available in TCRdb and was assigned here by matching the DNA to germline segments. The source material was gamma-delta T cells from blood. CDR3 in amino acids: CACDTGGYRGTPGIDKLIF. CDR3 sequence (DNA): TGTGCCTGTGACACCGGGGGGTACCGGGGGACCCCGGGGATCGATAAACTCATCTTT.